This T cell receptor (beta chain) was recorded in a study of molecular identifiers for immune sequencing clone quantification. Trimming removed 4 bases from V and 1 base from J; junction bases left unmatched: 2. In germline, CDR1 is SGHDT, CDR2 YYEEEE. This CDR3 comprises 14 residues. General study points: Barcode sharing among identical TCR molecules could make large clones appear smaller.

TCRdb reprocessed the PCR reads with MiXCR, giving one entry per CDR3 protein. The sample shows some 88,000 distinct CDR3 sequences, approximately 22% of them seen only once. This clonotype showed up many times. The antigen is not known. V usage is TRBV5-6 and J usage is TRBJ2-3; 8 positions match TRBD2. The sequenced sample was naive CD8+ T cells from blood, with Jurkat cell RNA spiked in. Stated subset: FACS-sorted CD8+CD4-CCR7+CD45RA+ naive T cells. This TCR came from a human donor in good health. Some libraries in this study had Jurkat cell RNA spiked in. In DNA, the CDR3 is TGTGCCAGCAGCCGGGAGGGCGGCACAGATACGCAGTATTTT. Its protein is CASSREGGTDTQYF.